Included here is one T cell receptor beta chain sequence, with context. Its antigen is still unknown. This sample is part of a study of Graves' ophthalmopathy and Graves' hyperthyroidism. Germline V gene data show CDR1 as KGHSH and CDR2 as LQKENI. J lost 0 bases, V lost 2 bases, and 8 bases had no gene match. The CDR3 contains 17 residues. General study points: Appearing in blood as well were most expanded thyroid clonotypes above 0.001 frequency.

The hyperthyroidism patients, aged 18 to 65, had been newly diagnosed, with under 2 months' duration. As diagnostic evidence, clinical symptoms, serum thyroxine, TRAb, thyroid ultrasound and orbital computed tomography were relied upon. Someone took the PBMCs out of less than 11 ml of fresh peripheral blood. Amplification of the TCR beta CDR3 regions used RNA transcripts (as template). HTBI primers primed a first-round RT-PCR, and a second-round multiplex PCR followed. In TCRdb, the multiplex PCR reads were re-called with MiXCR into one record per CDR3 protein. The repertoire has approximately 410,000 distinct CDR3 sequences, over 15% of them found once; the top ten carry 5.5% to 7%.

This receptor was identified in a woman aged 18 to 35 with stable Graves' hyperthyroidism. Sequencing was carried out using peripheral blood. This chain uses TRBV18 with TRBJ2-7; TRBD1 agrees at 9 bases. CDR3 loop: CASSPKGGQGSSYEQYF. In DNA form, the CDR3 reads TGTGCCAGCTCACCAAAGGGAGGACAGGGGAGCTCCTACGAGCAGTACTTC.